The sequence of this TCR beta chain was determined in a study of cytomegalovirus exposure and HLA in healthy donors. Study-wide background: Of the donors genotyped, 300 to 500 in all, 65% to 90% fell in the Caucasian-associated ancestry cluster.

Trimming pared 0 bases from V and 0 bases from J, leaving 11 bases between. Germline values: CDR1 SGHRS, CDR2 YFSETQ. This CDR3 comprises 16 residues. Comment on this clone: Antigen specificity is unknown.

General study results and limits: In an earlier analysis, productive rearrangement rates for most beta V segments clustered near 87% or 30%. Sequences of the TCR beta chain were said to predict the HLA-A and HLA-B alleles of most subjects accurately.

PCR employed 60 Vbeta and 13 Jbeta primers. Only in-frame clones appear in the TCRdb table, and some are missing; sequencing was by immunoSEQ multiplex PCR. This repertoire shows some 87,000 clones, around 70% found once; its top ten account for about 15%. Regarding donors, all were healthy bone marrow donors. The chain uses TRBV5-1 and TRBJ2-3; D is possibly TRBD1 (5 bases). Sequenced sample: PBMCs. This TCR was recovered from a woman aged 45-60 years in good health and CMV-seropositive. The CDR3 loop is CASSLEGIVSTDTQYF. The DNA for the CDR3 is TGCGCCAGCAGCTTGGAGGGGATAGTGAGCACAGATACGCAGTATTTT.